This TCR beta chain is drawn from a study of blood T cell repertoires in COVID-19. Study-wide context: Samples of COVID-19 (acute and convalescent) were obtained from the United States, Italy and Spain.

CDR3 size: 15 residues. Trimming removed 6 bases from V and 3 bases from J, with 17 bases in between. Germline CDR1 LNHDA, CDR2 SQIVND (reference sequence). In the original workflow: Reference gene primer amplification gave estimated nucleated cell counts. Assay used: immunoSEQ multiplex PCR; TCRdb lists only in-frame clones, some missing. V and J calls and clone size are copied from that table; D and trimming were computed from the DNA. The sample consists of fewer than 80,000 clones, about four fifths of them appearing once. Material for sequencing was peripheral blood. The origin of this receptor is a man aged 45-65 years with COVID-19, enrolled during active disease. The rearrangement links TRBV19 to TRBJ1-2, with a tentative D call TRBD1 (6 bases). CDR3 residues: CASRRNTGTDYGYTF. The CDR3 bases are TGTGCCAGTAGACGAAATACAGGGACCGACTATGGCTACACCTTC.